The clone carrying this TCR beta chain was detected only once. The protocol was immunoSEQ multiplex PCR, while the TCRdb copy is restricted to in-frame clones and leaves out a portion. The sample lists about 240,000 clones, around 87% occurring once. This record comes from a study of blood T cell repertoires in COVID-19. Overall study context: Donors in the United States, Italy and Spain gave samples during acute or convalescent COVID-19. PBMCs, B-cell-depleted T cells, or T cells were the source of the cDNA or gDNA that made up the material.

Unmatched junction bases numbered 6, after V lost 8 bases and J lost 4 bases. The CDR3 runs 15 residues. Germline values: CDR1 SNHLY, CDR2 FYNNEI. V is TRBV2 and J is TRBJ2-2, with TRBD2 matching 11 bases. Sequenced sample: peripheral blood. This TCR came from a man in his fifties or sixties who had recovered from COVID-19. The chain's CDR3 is CASGSGGASTGELFF. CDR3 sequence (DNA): TGTGCCAGCGGTAGCGGGGGGGCGAGCACCGGGGAGCTGTTTTTT.